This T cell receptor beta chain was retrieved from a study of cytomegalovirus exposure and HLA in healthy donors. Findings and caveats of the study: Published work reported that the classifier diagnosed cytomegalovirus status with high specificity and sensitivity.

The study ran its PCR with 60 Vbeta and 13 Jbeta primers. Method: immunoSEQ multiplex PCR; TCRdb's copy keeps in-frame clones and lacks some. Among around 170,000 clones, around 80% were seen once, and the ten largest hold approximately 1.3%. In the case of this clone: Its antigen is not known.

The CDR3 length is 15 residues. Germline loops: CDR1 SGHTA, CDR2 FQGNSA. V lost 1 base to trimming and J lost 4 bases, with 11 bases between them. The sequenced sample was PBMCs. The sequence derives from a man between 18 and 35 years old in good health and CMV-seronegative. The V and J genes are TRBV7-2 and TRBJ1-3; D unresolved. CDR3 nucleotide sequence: TGTGCCAGCAGCTTAGTAGTAGCAGAAGGAAACACCATATATTTT. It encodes CASSLVVAEGNTIYF.